Listed below are T cell receptor beta chains from one sample, sequenced in a study of blood T cell repertoires in COVID-19. Profiled with immunoSEQ multiplex PCR; TCRdb holds only in-frame clones, not every one. Here the sample spans about 170,000 clones, about 80% being singletons. The sequencing sample was made of peripheral blood. Receptor source: a man aged 70 or older with active or convalescent COVID-19. The CDR3 runs from the conserved cysteine through the conserved F or W. A D gene is named only where the DNA matches it firmly. Part of the rows lack a size; the others show once, few, many or a class for expanded clones.

v_call: TRBV4-1
j_call: TRBJ1-5
d_call: -
clone_size: -
cdr3_aa: CASSQDSVNQPQHF
cdr3_nt: TGCGCCAGCAGCCAAGATTCAGTCAATCAGCCCCAGCATTTT

v_call: TRBV28
j_call: TRBJ2-2
d_call: -
clone_size: few
cdr3_aa: CASSPRSGELFF
cdr3_nt: TGTGCCAGCAGTCCCAGGTCGGGGGAGCTGTTTTTT

v_call: TRBV18
j_call: TRBJ2-5
d_call: -
clone_size: once
cdr3_aa: CASSPTDPSETQYF
cdr3_nt: TGTGCCAGCTCACCGACAGACCCCTCAGAGACCCAGTACTTC

v_call: TRBV5-8
j_call: TRBJ1-5
d_call: TRBD1
clone_size: -
cdr3_aa: CASSPGQGPRNQPQHF
cdr3_nt: TGTGCCAGCAGCCCGGGACAGGGGCCTCGAAATCAGCCCCAGCATTTT

v_call: TRBV25-1
j_call: TRBJ2-1
d_call: TRBD2
clone_size: -
cdr3_aa: CASRAGTTYNEQFF
cdr3_nt: TGTGCCAGCAGAGCGGGGACTACCTACAATGAGCAGTTCTTC

v_call: TRBV5-6
j_call: TRBJ1-6
d_call: TRBD1
clone_size: -
cdr3_aa: CASSIWTGENSPLHF
cdr3_nt: TGTGCCAGCAGCATCTGGACAGGTGAGAATTCACCCCTCCACTTT

v_call: TRBV9
j_call: TRBJ1-3
d_call: -
clone_size: -
cdr3_aa: CASSVDPGSSGNTIYF
cdr3_nt: TGTGCCAGCAGCGTAGATCCAGGAAGCTCTGGAAACACCATATATTTT

v_call: TRBV6-5
j_call: TRBJ1-3
d_call: -
clone_size: -
cdr3_aa: CASTRQIFDTIYF
cdr3_nt: TGTGCCAGCACGAGACAGATTTTCGACACCATATATTTT

v_call: TRBV7-8
j_call: TRBJ1-2
d_call: -
clone_size: -
cdr3_aa: CASSLDVKGRGYTF
cdr3_nt: TGTGCCAGCAGCTTAGATGTAAAGGGGCGGGGCTACACCTTC

v_call: TRBV11-2
j_call: TRBJ2-3
d_call: TRBD1
clone_size: -
cdr3_aa: CASSGRQGGPTDTQYF
cdr3_nt: TGTGCCAGCAGCGGCAGACAGGGCGGGCCCACAGATACGCAGTATTTT

v_call: TRBV5-5
j_call: TRBJ1-5
d_call: TRBD1
clone_size: -
cdr3_aa: CASSLVAGGYSNQPQHF
cdr3_nt: TGTGCCAGCAGCTTGGTCGCAGGGGGATATAGCAATCAGCCCCAGCATTTT

v_call: TRBV19
j_call: TRBJ2-1
d_call: -
clone_size: -
cdr3_aa: CASSLKERTSYNEQFF
cdr3_nt: TGTGCCAGTAGTTTAAAGGAGCGGACGTCCTACAATGAGCAGTTCTTC

v_call: TRBV6-2/TRBV6-3
j_call: TRBJ1-5
d_call: TRBD1
clone_size: -
cdr3_aa: CASSYSDRRRSNQPQHF
cdr3_nt: TGTGCCAGCAGTTACTCGGACAGGAGAAGGAGCAATCAGCCCCAGCATTTT

v_call: TRBV28
j_call: TRBJ2-7
d_call: TRBD1
clone_size: once
cdr3_aa: CASRSGTGLYEQYF
cdr3_nt: TGTGCCAGCAGGTCCGGGACAGGGCTCTACGAGCAGTACTTC

v_call: TRBV5-4
j_call: TRBJ2-2
d_call: TRBD2
clone_size: -
cdr3_aa: CASSFSGGAGTGELFF
cdr3_nt: TGTGCCAGCAGCTTTAGCGGGGGGGCCGGGACCGGGGAGCTGTTTTTT

v_call: TRBV10-3
j_call: TRBJ2-3
d_call: TRBD2
clone_size: -
cdr3_aa: CAIRREGPTDTQYF
cdr3_nt: TGTGCCATCAGGCGGGAGGGCCCCACAGATACGCAGTATTTT

v_call: TRBV21-1
j_call: TRBJ1-6
d_call: -
clone_size: -
cdr3_aa: CASSNAGLFNSPLHF
cdr3_nt: TGTGCCAGCAGCAACGCAGGTCTTTTTAATTCACCCCTCCACTTT

v_call: TRBV6-5
j_call: TRBJ1-2
d_call: TRBD1
clone_size: -
cdr3_aa: CATWGQGANYGYTF
cdr3_nt: TGTGCCACCTGGGGACAGGGGGCTAACTATGGCTACACCTTC

v_call: TRBV19
j_call: TRBJ1-6
d_call: -
clone_size: -
cdr3_aa: CASSRRRVRDDSPLHF
cdr3_nt: TGTGCCAGTAGCCGCCGCCGGGTCCGAGACGATTCACCCCTCCACTTT

v_call: TRBV28
j_call: TRBJ2-1
d_call: TRBD2
clone_size: -
cdr3_aa: CASSQAGGWSYNEQFF
cdr3_nt: TGTGCCAGCAGTCAAGCGGGAGGTTGGTCCTACAATGAGCAGTTCTTC

v_call: TRBV6-1
j_call: TRBJ2-5
d_call: TRBD1
clone_size: -
cdr3_aa: CASSEGQGLTQYF
cdr3_nt: TGTGCCAGCAGTGAGGGACAGGGGCTGACCCAGTACTTC

v_call: TRBV30
j_call: TRBJ2-1
d_call: TRBD1
clone_size: once
cdr3_aa: CAWRDRGHGNEQFF
cdr3_nt: TGTGCCTGGAGGGACAGGGGGCACGGCAATGAGCAGTTCTTC

v_call: TRBV24-1
j_call: TRBJ1-1
d_call: -
clone_size: -
cdr3_aa: CATSDRTATEAFF
cdr3_nt: TGTGCCACCAGTGATCGGACAGCGACTGAAGCTTTCTTT

v_call: TRBV5-1
j_call: TRBJ1-3
d_call: -
clone_size: -
cdr3_aa: CASSSDAYYSGNTIYF
cdr3_nt: TGCGCCAGCAGCTCGGATGCCTACTACTCTGGAAACACCATATATTTT

v_call: TRBV28
j_call: TRBJ1-1
d_call: -
clone_size: -
cdr3_aa: CASSFYMGANTEAFF
cdr3_nt: TGTGCCAGCAGTTTCTACATGGGGGCGAACACTGAAGCTTTCTTT

v_call: TRBV9
j_call: TRBJ2-7
d_call: -
clone_size: -
cdr3_aa: CASSAGHLNSYEQYF
cdr3_nt: TGTGCCAGCAGCGCGGGACACCTCAACTCCTACGAGCAGTACTTC

v_call: TRBV9
j_call: TRBJ1-1
d_call: -
clone_size: -
cdr3_aa: CASSVDIGAEAFF
cdr3_nt: TGTGCCAGCAGCGTCGACATCGGCGCTGAAGCTTTCTTT

v_call: TRBV7-7
j_call: TRBJ2-5
d_call: TRBD2
clone_size: few
cdr3_aa: CASSQGLAGVETQYF
cdr3_nt: TGTGCTAGCAGCCAAGGACTAGCGGGAGTAGAGACCCAGTACTTC

v_call: TRBV6-5
j_call: TRBJ1-5
d_call: TRBD1
clone_size: -
cdr3_aa: CASSTTGGLNQPQHF
cdr3_nt: TGTGCCAGCAGTACAACAGGGGGCCTCAATCAGCCCCAGCATTTT

v_call: TRBV7-2
j_call: TRBJ1-1
d_call: -
clone_size: few
cdr3_aa: CASSLTGPTEAFF
cdr3_nt: TGTGCCAGCAGCTTAACAGGGCCCACTGAAGCTTTCTTT

v_call: TRBV29-1
j_call: TRBJ2-7
d_call: TRBD1
clone_size: -
cdr3_aa: CSVEDWTGGREQYF
cdr3_nt: TGCAGCGTTGAAGATTGGACAGGGGGCCGCGAGCAGTACTTC

v_call: TRBV14
j_call: TRBJ2-5
d_call: -
clone_size: -
cdr3_aa: CASSQGSVQVETQYF
cdr3_nt: TGTGCCAGCAGCCAGGGTTCGGTTCAGGTAGAGACCCAGTACTTC

v_call: TRBV10-3
j_call: TRBJ2-3
d_call: TRBD2
clone_size: -
cdr3_aa: CAISPSGASTDTQYF
cdr3_nt: TGTGCCATCAGTCCTAGCGGAGCTAGCACAGATACGCAGTATTTT

v_call: TRBV18
j_call: TRBJ1-1
d_call: -
clone_size: -
cdr3_aa: CASSPDFVNTEAFF
cdr3_nt: TGTGCCAGCTCACCGGACTTCGTGAACACTGAAGCTTTCTTT

v_call: TRBV2
j_call: TRBJ1-1
d_call: TRBD1
clone_size: -
cdr3_aa: CASSRDRGTNTEAFF
cdr3_nt: TGTGCCAGCAGCCGGGACAGGGGCACGAACACTGAAGCTTTCTTT

v_call: TRBV4-1
j_call: TRBJ2-1
d_call: TRBD2
clone_size: -
cdr3_aa: CASSLDGTSGSSYNEQFF
cdr3_nt: TGCGCCAGCAGCCTCGACGGGACTAGCGGGAGCTCCTACAATGAGCAGTTCTTC

v_call: TRBV4-3
j_call: TRBJ2-7
d_call: -
clone_size: -
cdr3_aa: CASSQDARYEQYF
cdr3_nt: TGCGCCAGCAGCCAAGATGCGCGCTACGAGCAGTACTTC

v_call: TRBV27
j_call: TRBJ1-5
d_call: -
clone_size: -
cdr3_aa: CASSLFTDQPQHF
cdr3_nt: TGTGCCAGCAGTTTATTCACTGATCAGCCCCAGCATTTT

v_call: TRBV28
j_call: TRBJ1-2
d_call: -
clone_size: -
cdr3_aa: CAVSGGSNYGYTF
cdr3_nt: TGTGCCGTGTCCGGGGGTTCTAACTATGGCTACACCTTC

v_call: TRBV18
j_call: TRBJ2-3
d_call: TRBD1
clone_size: -
cdr3_aa: CASSPPTGVDTQYF
cdr3_nt: TGTGCCAGCTCACCACCGACAGGGGTAGATACGCAGTATTTT

v_call: TRBV18
j_call: TRBJ1-2
d_call: TRBD1
clone_size: -
cdr3_aa: CASSPGTGVNYGYTF
cdr3_nt: TGTGCCAGCTCACCGGGGACAGGGGTGAACTATGGCTACACCTTC

v_call: TRBV30
j_call: TRBJ1-5
d_call: TRBD1
clone_size: -
cdr3_aa: CAWSPLQGYQPQHF
cdr3_nt: TGTGCCTGGAGTCCGTTACAGGGGTATCAGCCCCAGCATTTT

v_call: TRBV4-1
j_call: TRBJ2-7
d_call: -
clone_size: -
cdr3_aa: CASSQARGWDMRSYEQYF
cdr3_nt: TGCGCCAGCAGCCAAGCACGGGGTTGGGACATGCGCTCCTACGAGCAGTACTTC

v_call: TRBV7-3
j_call: TRBJ1-3
d_call: TRBD1
clone_size: -
cdr3_aa: CASSSQGASGNTIYF
cdr3_nt: TGTGCCAGCAGCTCCCAGGGGGCTTCTGGAAACACCATATATTTT

v_call: TRBV6-5
j_call: TRBJ2-2
d_call: -
clone_size: -
cdr3_aa: CASRARGTGELFF
cdr3_nt: TGTGCCAGCAGAGCCAGGGGCACCGGGGAGCTGTTTTTT

v_call: TRBV15
j_call: TRBJ1-2
d_call: TRBD1
clone_size: -
cdr3_aa: CATSRDPGQNYGYTF
cdr3_nt: TGTGCCACCAGCAGAGATCCGGGACAGAACTATGGCTACACCTTC

v_call: TRBV9
j_call: TRBJ1-4
d_call: TRBD1
clone_size: -
cdr3_aa: CASSVSGQGGEKLFF
cdr3_nt: TGTGCCAGCAGCGTAAGCGGACAGGGGGGGGAAAAACTGTTTTTT

v_call: TRBV6-5
j_call: TRBJ1-5
d_call: -
clone_size: once
cdr3_aa: CASSSGGSNQPQHF
cdr3_nt: TGTGCCAGCAGCTCGGGGGGGAGCAATCAGCCCCAGCATTTT

v_call: TRBV7-8
j_call: TRBJ1-1
d_call: -
clone_size: -
cdr3_aa: CASSLGTEGPEAFF
cdr3_nt: TGTGCCAGCAGCTTAGGGACAGAAGGCCCTGAAGCTTTCTTT

v_call: TRBV3-1/TRBV3-2
j_call: TRBJ1-2
d_call: TRBD1
clone_size: -
cdr3_aa: CASSYGTGNYGYTF
cdr3_nt: TGTGCCAGCAGCTATGGGACAGGCAACTATGGCTACACCTTC